Listed below are T cell receptor beta chains from one sample, sequenced in a study of shared clonotypes between healthy human individuals. The table came from immunoSEQ multiplex PCR; TCRdb's copy has only in-frame clones and leaves some out. The table has over a million clones, 95% to 97% seen once; the top ten hold roughly 1.2%. What was sequenced was naive CD4+ T cells sorted from blood. Receptors originate from a man aged 25 to 40 in good health. CDR3s include the opening cysteine and the closing phenylalanine or tryptophan. Not all rows give a size; the values are once, few, many and, for expanded clones, a class.

J gene: TRBJ2-1
V gene: TRBV11-3
clone size: NA
CDR3 protein: CASSFYRGTEQFF

J gene: TRBJ2-5
V gene: TRBV5-1
clone size: NA
CDR3 protein: CASSYFGAQETQYF

J gene: TRBJ2-2
V gene: TRBV28
clone size: NA
CDR3 protein: CASSPGTGRSGELFF

J gene: TRBJ2-7
V gene: TRBV2
clone size: NA
CDR3 protein: CASSEERGVEQYF

J gene: TRBJ2-2
V gene: TRBV4-2
clone size: NA
CDR3 protein: CASSQAVAGLGVAGELFF

J gene: TRBJ2-5
V gene: TRBV11-2
clone size: NA
CDR3 protein: CASTDRAQETQYF

J gene: TRBJ2-1
V gene: TRBV5-1
clone size: NA
CDR3 protein: CASSLDGGRNEQFF

J gene: TRBJ2-1
V gene: TRBV9
clone size: NA
CDR3 protein: CASTPMGTSGGYNEQFF

J gene: TRBJ1-3
V gene: TRBV7-6
clone size: NA
CDR3 protein: CASSLGNSGNTIYF

J gene: TRBJ1-4
V gene: TRBV28
clone size: NA
CDR3 protein: CASSSPVVGEKLFF

J gene: TRBJ2-2
V gene: TRBV18
clone size: NA
CDR3 protein: CASSPLMGSSGELFF

J gene: TRBJ2-1
V gene: TRBV30
clone size: NA
CDR3 protein: CAWTGTSKPNEQFF

J gene: TRBJ2-5
V gene: TRBV7-2
clone size: NA
CDR3 protein: CASSLGPGQGQETQYF

J gene: TRBJ2-1
V gene: TRBV30
clone size: NA
CDR3 protein: CAWSGSLAGYNEQFF

J gene: TRBJ2-2
V gene: TRBV11-2
clone size: NA
CDR3 protein: CASSLRIGNTGELFF

J gene: TRBJ2-7
V gene: TRBV5-1
clone size: once
CDR3 protein: CASSLTGTGFHEQYF

J gene: TRBJ1-1
V gene: TRBV28
clone size: NA
CDR3 protein: CASSPRTSRNTEAFF

J gene: TRBJ2-1
V gene: TRBV19
clone size: NA
CDR3 protein: CASSSRALSYNEQFF

J gene: TRBJ1-5
V gene: TRBV28
clone size: NA
CDR3 protein: CASSLFGQGNQPQHF

J gene: TRBJ1-2
V gene: TRBV5-6
clone size: once
CDR3 protein: CASSSPTGYGYTF

J gene: TRBJ2-2
V gene: TRBV9
clone size: NA
CDR3 protein: CASSVPSGGTGELFF

J gene: TRBJ2-7
V gene: TRBV2
clone size: NA
CDR3 protein: CANAGSHSYEQYF

J gene: TRBJ1-3
V gene: TRBV5-1
clone size: NA
CDR3 protein: CASSTGQGLGNTIYF

J gene: TRBJ2-1
V gene: TRBV28
clone size: NA
CDR3 protein: CASSLRGTGLGEQFF

J gene: TRBJ2-7
V gene: TRBV7-2
clone size: NA
CDR3 protein: CASSPVGQRTTSYEQYF

J gene: TRBJ2-1
V gene: TRBV11-3
clone size: NA
CDR3 protein: CASSKGPNEQFF

J gene: TRBJ2-5
V gene: TRBV29-1
clone size: once
CDR3 protein: CSVAAGGPETQYF

J gene: TRBJ2-7
V gene: TRBV25-1
clone size: NA
CDR3 protein: CASSVLGGTLPREQYF

J gene: TRBJ2-2
V gene: TRBV5-4
clone size: NA
CDR3 protein: CASSPDSNTGELFF

J gene: TRBJ1-5
V gene: TRBV27
clone size: NA
CDR3 protein: CASSLAVGTGNQPQHF

J gene: TRBJ1-5
V gene: TRBV10-3
clone size: NA
CDR3 protein: CAITTGLNQPQHF

J gene: TRBJ2-1
V gene: TRBV7-3
clone size: NA
CDR3 protein: CASSSRGLPDGEQFF

J gene: TRBJ2-7
V gene: TRBV5-4
clone size: NA
CDR3 protein: CASSQGQSSYEQYF

J gene: TRBJ2-7
V gene: TRBV2
clone size: NA
CDR3 protein: CASKADPYEQYF

J gene: TRBJ1-1
V gene: TRBV7-2
clone size: NA
CDR3 protein: CASSLMTGGTFF

J gene: TRBJ2-5
V gene: TRBV7-9
clone size: NA
CDR3 protein: CASSPPSGEQYF

J gene: TRBJ2-2
V gene: TRBV27
clone size: NA
CDR3 protein: CASSVLAGGPTGELFF

J gene: TRBJ2-1
V gene: TRBV27
clone size: NA
CDR3 protein: CASSLFLAGLNEQFF

J gene: TRBJ2-7
V gene: TRBV19
clone size: NA
CDR3 protein: CASSIAQGDRTFSYEQYF

J gene: TRBJ1-2
V gene: TRBV28
clone size: once
CDR3 protein: CASSLGGPDLYGYTF

J gene: TRBJ2-1
V gene: TRBV7-8
clone size: NA
CDR3 protein: CASSLRDRGNEQFF

J gene: TRBJ2-7
V gene: TRBV27
clone size: NA
CDR3 protein: CASSLRDRGAYEQYF